One and the same sample provided the 32 T cell receptor beta chains below, sequenced in a study of T cell changes during pregnancy in multiple sclerosis. Clones were read by immunoSEQ multiplex PCR, and TCRdb kept only the in-frame ones, dropping some. The table has around 42,000 clones, over 75% seen once; the top ten hold over 5%. The sample here was peripheral blood, taken in the first trimester of pregnancy. The receptors derive from a female donor in good health, enrolled as a control in a pregnancy study.

The V gene is TRBV28, the J gene TRBJ1-5, with D unclear. Per germline, CDR1 MDHEN and CDR2 SYDVKM. There are 16 residues in the CDR3. The V gene lost 6 bases and the J gene lost 3 bases, with 18 bases spanning the gap. The CDR3 loop reads CASSPRGRVDNQPQHF. Written as DNA, the CDR3 is TGTGCCAGCAGCCCCCGAGGGAGGGTAGACAATCAGCCCCAGCATTTT.

This clone occurred once. The chain employs TRBV9 and TRBJ1-1; tentative D call: TRBD1 (6 bases). The CDR3 length is 13 residues. CDR1 SGDLS and CDR2 YYNGEE come from the germline V gene. The V gene lost 3 bases and the J gene lost 4 bases, with 10 bases spanning the gap. The CDR3 here is CASSETGSTEAFF. The CDR3 DNA reads as TGTGCCAGCAGCGAAACAGGGAGCACTGAAGCTTTCTTT.

This chain connects TRBV11-2 to TRBJ1-1; TRBD1 matches at 8 bases. This CDR3 comprises 14 residues. The V gene's germline CDR1 is SGHAT and CDR2 FQNNGV. Losses at the gene ends were 5 bases for V and 4 bases for J; bases not matched to a gene: 6. CDR3 sequence (DNA): TGTGCCAGCAGCCGGATACAGGGGGGCACTGAAGCTTTCTTT. It specifies CASSRIQGGTEAFF.

The chain recombines TRBV5-4 with TRBJ2-2; TRBD2 aligns across 12 bases. V trimming: 3 bases; J trimming: 3 bases; junction bases outside the gene matches: 6. This CDR3 contains 17 residues. The germline V gene encodes CDR1 SGHNT and CDR2 YYREEE (reference sequence). DNA for the CDR3: TGTGCCAGCAGCTCAGGGCTAGCGGGGGGGCACACCGGGGAGCTGTTTTTT. It encodes CASSSGLAGGHTGELFF.

This clone turned up a few times. The DNA of the CDR3 is TGTGCCGGGACAGGGTCTGATAATTCACCCCTCCACTTT. Residues: CAGTGSDNSPLHF. The genes are TRBV6-1 and TRBJ1-6; the match to TRBD1 covers 9 bases. Germline CDR1 MNHNS, CDR2 SASEGT. V shed 11 bases, J shed 5 bases, and the junction held 4 bases outside the gene matches. CDR3 size: 13 residues.

The chain recombines TRBV9 with TRBJ2-5, with 9 positions matching TRBD2. The germline gives CDR1 SGDLS, CDR2 YYNGEE. The CDR3 extends over 15 amino acids. V shed 3 bases, J shed 2 bases, and the junction held 5 bases outside the gene matches. The CDR3 nucleotides are TGTGCCAGCAGCGGTCGACTAGCGGCACAAGAGACCCAGTACTTC. Protein sequence: CASSGRLAAQETQYF.

The V and J genes are TRBV11-3 and TRBJ2-2; 7 positions match TRBD2. The CDR3 has 13 amino acids. The V and J ends lost 3 bases and 5 bases, in that order; junction bases with no gene match: 0. Germline V gene data show CDR1 as SGHNT and CDR2 as YENEEA. The CDR3 loop is CASSLGGTGELFF. The CDR3 DNA reads as TGTGCCAGCAGCTTGGGGGGGACCGGGGAGCTGTTTTTT. Together with reference TRBV11-3 and TRBJ2-2, the CDR3 gives the full variable domain: EAGVVQSPRYKIIEKKQPVAFWCNPISGHNTLYWYLQNLGQGPELLIRYENEEAVDDSQLPKDRFSAERLKGVDSTLKIQPAELGDSAVYLCASSLGGTGELFFGEGSRLTVL.

The chain links TRBV5-1 to TRBJ2-7; D uncertain. Between the trimmed V and J ends, which lost 1 base and 5 bases, there was a span of 13 bases. CDR1 SGHRS and CDR2 YFSETQ come from the germline V gene. The CDR3 consists of 14 residues. The CDR3 sequence: CASSLSELRHEQYF. The CDR3 bases are TGCGCCAGCAGCTTGTCGGAGTTAAGGCACGAGCAGTACTTC.

V gene TRBV1 combines with J gene TRBJ2-7; the DNA was not compared with TRBD2, the D call given in the table. TRBV1 is a recognized pseudogene. The CDR3 has 21 residues. In nucleotides, the CDR3 is TGCACCAGCAGCCAAGTGGGCGGGTTGGCTAGCGGGAGGTCGAGCTCCTACGAGCAGTACTTC. It yields the protein CTSSQVGGLASGRSSSYEQYF.

V gene TRBV27 combines with J gene TRBJ1-6; D unclear. The CDR3 sequence is 14 residues long. CDR1 and CDR2 (germline): MNHEY, SMNVEV (reference sequence). Trimming took off 0 bases at V and 6 bases at J, with 6 bases between the two ends. CDR3 region: CASSLSGVNSPLHF. CDR3 nucleotides: TGTGCCAGCAGTTTATCCGGGGTTAATTCACCCCTCCACTTT.

Details on this clone: One junction end does not reproduce the germline sequence, and a read error may be involved. The chain has TRBV29-1 and TRBJ1-2; the match to TRBD1 covers 11 bases. CDR3 size: 12 residues. Germline assignment: CDR1 SQVTM and CDR2 ANQGSEA. The CDR3 bases are TGCAGCGTTGAACCTCCGGGACAGGGGGAGCTATTC. Translating gives CSVEPPGQGELF.

This clone was seen only once. The J gene is TRBJ2-1, the V gene TRBV2; 16 nucleotides align to TRBD2. J lost 4 bases, V lost 3 bases, and 0 bases had no gene match. Germline loops: CDR1 SNHLY, CDR2 FYNNEI. This CDR3 region has 16 residues. The CDR3 loop reads CASSEGLAGGYNEQFF. The CDR3, as DNA: TGTGCCAGCAGTGAGGGACTAGCGGGGGGGTACAATGAGCAGTTCTTC.

This clone was recorded once. The CDR3 loop is CASSFPPGTGSYNEQFF. The CDR3 DNA reads TGTGCCAGCAGCTTCCCACCGGGGACAGGATCCTACAATGAGCAGTTCTTC. This chain links TRBV7-8 with TRBJ2-1, with 8 bases aligning to TRBD1. V trimming: 3 bases; J trimming: 1 base; junction bases outside the gene matches: 8. Germline CDR1 SGHVS, CDR2 FQNEAQ. The CDR3 has 17 amino acids.

This clone was observed a few times. The V and J genes are TRBV5-4 and TRBJ1-1, with D uncertain. The V gene's germline CDR1 is SGHNT and CDR2 YYREEE (reference sequence). The CDR3 consists of 18 residues. V shed 3 bases and J shed 0 bases, with 21 bases lying between them. The CDR3 DNA is TGTGCCAGCAGCTCCAAAAGAGGGATTCTAAACCTGAACACTGAAGCTTTCTTT. Encoded protein: CASSSKRGILNLNTEAFF.

The chain combines TRBV27 with TRBJ1-2, with TRBD1 as a possible D gene (6 bases). Germline V gives CDR1 MNHEY, CDR2 SMNVEV (reference sequence). The CDR3 spans 15 residues. The ends were cut back, 2 bases at V and 5 bases at J, with 15 bases in the middle. The CDR3 DNA reads as TGTGCCAGCAGTTTAGACGGACAGAAGACTTATGGCTACACCTTC. It encodes CASSLDGQKTYGYTF.

This chain uses TRBV2 with TRBJ2-2; tentative D call: TRBD2 (5 bases). Germline V gene lookup returns CDR1 SNHLY and CDR2 FYNNEI. This CDR3 is 14 amino acids long. V was pared by 4 bases and J by 6 bases, with 12 bases between. The CDR3 DNA reads TGTGCCAGCAGTGTCGAGGTTAGCGCCGGGGAGCTGTTTTTT. Translating it yields CASSVEVSAGELFF.

This rearrangement joins TRBV19 to TRBJ1-2, with D perhaps matching TRBD1 (5 bases). The CDR3 length is 14 residues. Trimming removed 5 bases from V and 4 bases from J, with 14 bases in between. In germline, CDR1 is LNHDA, CDR2 SQIVND (reference sequence). The CDR3 is CASSGAGKTYGYTF. CDR3 sequence (DNA): TGTGCCAGTAGTGGGGCAGGAAAGACCTATGGCTACACCTTC.

V gene TRBV10-3 combines with J gene TRBJ2-7; 9 nucleotides align to TRBD1. In germline, CDR1 is ENHRY, CDR2 SYGVKD. The CDR3 is 15 amino acids. Germline trimming cut 4 bases from V and 3 bases from J; bases unmatched to any gene: 7. CDR3 sequence (DNA): TGTGCCATCAGTGGGGGACAGGGCTCCAACTACGAGCAGTACTTC. This gives the protein CAISGGQGSNYEQYF.

This sequence joins TRBV7-2 and TRBJ1-5; D is possibly TRBD1 (6 bases). The ends were cut back, 2 bases at V and 11 bases at J, with 16 bases in the middle. CDR1 and CDR2 from the germline V gene are SGHTA and FQGNSA. The CDR3 is 14 residues long. Here the CDR3 DNA reads TGTGCCAGCAGCTTACAGGGGTCCCCTGCGGCCCAGCATTTT. Its protein is CASSLQGSPAAQHF.

The count of this clone is one. CDR3 protein: CSALSIYSYEQYF. CDR3 DNA: TGCAGCGCCCTATCTATTTACTCCTACGAGCAGTACTTC. The chain links TRBV29-1 to TRBJ2-7; no firm D call. This CDR3 spans 13 amino acids. Trimming removed 7 bases at V and 0 bases at J, with 13 bases between. Germline assignment: CDR1 SQVTM and CDR2 ANQGSEA.

The chain is built from TRBV7-9 and TRBJ2-5, with D possibly TRBD2 on 5 matching bases. The V gene's germline CDR1 is SEHNR and CDR2 FQNEAQ (reference sequence). This CDR3 is built from 15 residues. V shed 6 bases and J shed 5 bases, with 19 bases lying between them. CDR3 region: CASSSPGGASETQYF. CDR3 nucleotide sequence: TGTGCCAGCAGTTCTCCTGGAGGAGCAAGTGAGACCCAGTACTTC. Filled out from reference TRBV7-9 and TRBJ2-5, the complete variable domain reads DTGVSQNPRHKITKRGQNVTFRCDPISEHNRLYWYRQTLGQGPEFLTYFQNEAQLEKSRLLSDRFSAERPKGSFSTLEIQRTEQGDSAMYLCASSSPGGASETQYFGPGTRLLVL.

The genes are TRBV30 and TRBJ2-1; no firm D call. The CDR3 is 13 amino acids. Trimming pared 3 bases from V and 2 bases from J, leaving 8 bases between. From germline, CDR1 is GTSNPN and CDR2 SVGIG (reference sequence). CDR3 sequence: CAWSPHPYNEQFF. In DNA form, the CDR3 reads TGTGCCTGGAGCCCACACCCCTACAATGAGCAGTTCTTC.

This sequence joins TRBV5-1 and TRBJ2-1, with 9 bases that match TRBD2. Unmatched junction bases numbered 8, after V lost 0 bases and J lost 7 bases. This CDR3 contains 16 residues. Per the germline V gene, CDR1 is SGHRS and CDR2 is YFSETQ. CDR3 coding DNA: TGCGCCAGCAGCTTGGAGGTTAGCGGGAGTGGAAATGAGCAGTTCTTC. Protein: CASSLEVSGSGNEQFF.

This chain joins TRBV6-1 and TRBJ2-3; 11 bases are shared with TRBD2. The CDR3 runs to 17 residues. J lost 0 bases, V lost 2 bases, and 4 bases had no gene match. The germline CDR1 and CDR2 sequences are MNHNS and SASEGT. For the CDR3, the DNA is TGTGCCAGCAGTGAACGCCCTAGCGGGGGGAGCACAGATACGCAGTATTTT. Translating it yields CASSERPSGGSTDTQYF.

The chain recombines TRBV14 with TRBJ2-7, with D uncertain. Looked up from germline, CDR1 is SGHDN and CDR2 is FVKESK. The CDR3 totals 14 residues. Trimming took off 1 base at V and 5 bases at J, with 12 bases between the two ends. The CDR3 here is CASSQGGHGHEQYF. In DNA form, the CDR3 reads TGTGCCAGCAGCCAAGGTGGGCACGGCCACGAGCAGTACTTC.

The chain employs TRBV7-9 and TRBJ2-7, with D perhaps TRBD1 (5 bases). CDR3 size: 17 residues. CDR1 and CDR2 from the germline V gene are SEHNR and FQNEAQ (reference sequence). With 2 bases removed from V and 2 bases from J, the gap between germline ends came to 19 bases. The CDR3 bases are TGTGCCAGCAGCTTACCAGGGCAACAGGTCTTTGCCTACGAGCAGTACTTC. Its translation is CASSLPGQQVFAYEQYF.

This chain connects TRBV15 to TRBJ2-1, with 7 bases lining up with TRBD2. The germline gives CDR1 LNHNV, CDR2 YYDKDF (reference sequence). Unmatched junction bases numbered 9, after V lost 0 bases and J lost 7 bases. The CDR3 sequence is 16 residues long. CDR3 loop: CATSRDLGGRINEQFF. Written as DNA, the CDR3 is TGTGCCACCAGCAGAGATCTTGGCGGGAGAATTAATGAGCAGTTCTTC.

The chain uses TRBV10-3 and TRBJ1-5; D is ambiguous. The germline V gene encodes CDR1 ENHRY and CDR2 SYGVKD. Trimming left V 10 bases short and J 2 bases short, with 15 bases between. CDR3 length equals 14 residues. The CDR3 loop reads CASMMEIGNQPQHF. CDR3 bases: TGTGCCAGTATGATGGAGATAGGCAATCAGCCCCAGCATTTT.

The chain has TRBV6-5 and TRBJ2-1; weak D call: TRBD1 (6 bases). Germline V lookup: CDR1 MNHEY, CDR2 SVGAGI. V was pared by 10 bases and J by 9 bases, with 16 bases between. The CDR3 contains 12 residues. This chain's CDR3 is CATEGDQGEQFF. Written as DNA, the CDR3 is TGTGCCACCGAGGGGGATCAGGGTGAGCAGTTCTTC.

V is TRBV6-6 and J is TRBJ2-7; D is unresolved. This CDR3 has 12 amino acids. CDR1 and CDR2 from the germline V gene are MNHNY and SVGAGI (reference sequence). Trimming cost V 5 bases and J 0 bases, with 5 bases left between them. Here the CDR3 reads CASSPVSYEQYF. The CDR3 DNA reads TGTGCCAGCAGTCCAGTCTCCTACGAGCAGTACTTC.

By proportion, this clone is medium-sized. The DNA of the CDR3 is TGTGCCAGCAGATCTAACCTCGGGAGATCTGGAAACACCATATATTTT. This gives the protein CASRSNLGRSGNTIYF. V gene TRBV28 combines with J gene TRBJ1-3; the D is unclear. V was pared by 6 bases and J by 1 base, with 16 bases between. Germline V gene sequence: CDR1 MDHEN, CDR2 SYDVKM. The CDR3 runs to 16 residues.

The CDR3 sequence: CASSFNRGPSGYTF. The CDR3 DNA follows: TGTGCCAGCAGTTTCAACAGGGGGCCGTCGGGCTACACCTTC. The J gene is TRBJ1-2, the V gene TRBV27, with TRBD1 identical over 9 bases. The trim removed 3 bases at V and 8 bases at J, leaving 7 bases unmatched. Per germline, CDR1 MNHEY and CDR2 SMNVEV (reference sequence). CDR3 length: 14 residues.